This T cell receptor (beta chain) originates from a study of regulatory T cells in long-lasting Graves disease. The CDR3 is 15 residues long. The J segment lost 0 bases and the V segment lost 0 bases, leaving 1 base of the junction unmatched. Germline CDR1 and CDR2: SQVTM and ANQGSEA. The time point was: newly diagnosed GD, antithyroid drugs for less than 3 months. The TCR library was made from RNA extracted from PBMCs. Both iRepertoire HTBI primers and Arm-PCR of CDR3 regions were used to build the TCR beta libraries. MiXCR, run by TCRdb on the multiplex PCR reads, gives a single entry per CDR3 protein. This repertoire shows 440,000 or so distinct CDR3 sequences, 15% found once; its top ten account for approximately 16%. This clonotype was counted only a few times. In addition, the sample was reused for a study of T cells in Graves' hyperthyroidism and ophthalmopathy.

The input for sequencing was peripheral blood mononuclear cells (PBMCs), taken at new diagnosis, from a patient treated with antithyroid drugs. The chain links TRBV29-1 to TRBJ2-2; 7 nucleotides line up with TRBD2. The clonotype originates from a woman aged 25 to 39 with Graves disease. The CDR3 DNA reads TGCAGCGTTGAAGATCGGGGGGCGAACACCGGGGAGCTGTTTTTT. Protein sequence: CSVEDRGANTGELFF.